This T cell receptor beta chain stems from a study of shared clonotypes between healthy human individuals. Study-level points and caveats: It was observed that approximately 5% of naive CD4 clonotypes were shared across several donors.

A remark on this clone: Its antigen is undetermined.

Naive-designated CD8 cells lacked CD45RO, were positively enriched for CCR7, and omitted terminally differentiated effector memory CD45RA+ cells. Produced via immunoSEQ multiplex PCR; TCRdb's table is partial and in-frame only. The table has a few million clones, 90% to 95% seen once. This CDR3 region has 15 residues. Germline CDR1 SEHNR, CDR2 FQNEAQ (reference sequence). Trimming cost V 1 base and J 3 bases, with 12 bases left between them. The TCR sequence derives from a man aged 18 to 29 in good health. Some clones in this sample may be carry-over from other donors' samples. This chain joins TRBV7-9 and TRBJ1-1; D uncertain. The specimen was naive CD8+ T cells from PBMCs. The CDR3 sequence is CASSLGISEYTEAFF. In nucleotides, the CDR3 is TGTGCCAGCAGCTTAGGTATCTCGGAATACACTGAAGCTTTCTTT.